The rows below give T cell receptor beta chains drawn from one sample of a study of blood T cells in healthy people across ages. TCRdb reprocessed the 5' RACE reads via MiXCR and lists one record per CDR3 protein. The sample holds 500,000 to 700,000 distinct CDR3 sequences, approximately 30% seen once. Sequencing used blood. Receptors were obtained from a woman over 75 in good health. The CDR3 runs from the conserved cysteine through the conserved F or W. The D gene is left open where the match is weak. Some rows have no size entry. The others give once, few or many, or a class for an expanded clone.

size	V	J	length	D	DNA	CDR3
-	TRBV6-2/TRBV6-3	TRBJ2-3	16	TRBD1	TGTGCCAGCAGCGGATCCACAGGGGGTCCCACAGATACGCAGTATTTT	CASSGSTGGPTDTQYF
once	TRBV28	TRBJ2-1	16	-	TGTGCCAGCAGTTTAAGTTCCACACGGGGGGCCGATGAGCAATTCTTC	CASSLSSTRGADEQFF
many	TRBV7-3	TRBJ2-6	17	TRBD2	TGTGCCAGCAGCCCGGGGGAGGGACGCTCTGGGGCCAACGTCCTGACTTTC	CASSPGEGRSGANVLTF
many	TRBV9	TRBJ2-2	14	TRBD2	TGTGCCAGCACGAGGGGAGGGGACACCGGGGAGCTGTTTTTT	CASTRGGDTGELFF
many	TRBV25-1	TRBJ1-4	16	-	TGTGCCAGCAGGCATGGGACCGGGGTTTTCGGTGAAAAACTGTTTTTT	CASRHGTGVFGEKLFF
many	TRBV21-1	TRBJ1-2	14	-	TGTGCCAGCAGCCCTCCTCGAGAGGGCTATGGCTACACCTTC	CASSPPREGYGYTF
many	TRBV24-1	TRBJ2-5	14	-	TGTGCCACCAGTGCTCCGGGGCAGCAAGAGACCCAGTACTTC	CATSAPGQQETQYF
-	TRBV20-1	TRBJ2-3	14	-	TGCAGTGCTAGAGATGGCCGAGCGATAGATACGCAGTATTTT	CSARDGRAIDTQYF
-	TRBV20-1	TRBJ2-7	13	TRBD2	TGCAGTGCTACTAGCGGGGAGGGCCACGAGCAGTACTTC	CSATSGEGHEQYF
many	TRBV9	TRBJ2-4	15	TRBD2	TGTGCCAGCAGCCCGGGTGGTGTTCTAGCGGGGGGGCTGTACTTC	CASSPGGVLAGGLYF
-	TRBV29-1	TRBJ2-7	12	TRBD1	TGCAGCGTTGCAGGGGGTGCTGACGAGCAGTACTTC	CSVAGGADEQYF
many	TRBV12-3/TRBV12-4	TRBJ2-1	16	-	TGTGCCAGCAGTCGCGGTCCAGGGGGGTCCTACAATGAGCAGTTCTTC	CASSRGPGGSYNEQFF
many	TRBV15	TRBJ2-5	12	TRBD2	TGTGCCACCGGGCGGGGGGGAGAGACCCAGTACTTC	CATGRGGETQYF
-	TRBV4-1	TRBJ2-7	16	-	TGCGCCAGCAGCCAAGATGGCACTACCCACTCCTACGAGCAGTACTTC	CASSQDGTTHSYEQYF
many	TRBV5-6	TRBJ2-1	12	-	TGTGCCAGCAGCTCCTCGGTCTTTGAGCAGTTCTTC	CASSSSVFEQFF
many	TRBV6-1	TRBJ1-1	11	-	TGTGCCAGCAGTCGACTCACTGAAGCTTTCTTT	CASSRLTEAFF
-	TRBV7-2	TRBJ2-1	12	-	TGTGCCAGCAGCTTAGTCGGATGGGGGCAGTTCTTC	CASSLVGWGQFF
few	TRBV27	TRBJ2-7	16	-	TGTGCCAGCAGTTTGGGGACCGGGCCCCGCGGCGACGAGCAGTACTTC	CASSLGTGPRGDEQYF
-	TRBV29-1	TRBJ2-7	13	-	TGCAGCGTTGAAGATGGAAGATGCTACGAGCAGTACTTC	CSVEDGRCYEQYF
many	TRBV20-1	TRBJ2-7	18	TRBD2	TGCAGTGCTAGAGGTCCCACTGGCGGGGGGGGTAGATCCTACGAGCAGTACTTC	CSARGPTGGGGRSYEQYF
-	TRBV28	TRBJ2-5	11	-	TGTGCCCGCTCTTCCCAGGAGACCCAGTACTTC	CARSSQETQYF
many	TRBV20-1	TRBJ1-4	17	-	TGCAGTGCCACCTTCTTTAAACCAGGGTCGAGGGGTGAAAAACTGTTTTTT	CSATFFKPGSRGEKLFF
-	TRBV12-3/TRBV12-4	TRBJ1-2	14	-	TGTGCCAGCAGTTTCTTCGGTAAAGTAGATGGCTACACCTTC	CASSFFGKVDGYTF
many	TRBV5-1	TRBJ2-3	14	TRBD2	TGCGCCAGCAGCCTAGCGGGGACCCAAGATACGCAGTATTTT	CASSLAGTQDTQYF
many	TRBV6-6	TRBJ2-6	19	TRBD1	TGTGCCAGCACCGTTCCTCCGGGACAGGGTAATACTGGGGCCAACGTCCTGACTTTC	CASTVPPGQGNTGANVLTF
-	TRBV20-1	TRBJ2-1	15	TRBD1	TGCAGTGCTAGAGATTCAGGGGGCGCCGGATATGAGCAGTTCTTC	CSARDSGGAGYEQFF
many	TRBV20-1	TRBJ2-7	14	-	TGCAGTGCTAGTGGCCGCCTGAGGACCTACGAGCAGTACTTC	CSASGRLRTYEQYF
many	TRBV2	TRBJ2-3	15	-	TGTGCCAGCAGCGCCAATGGGCTTCTCACAGATACGCAGTATTTT	CASSANGLLTDTQYF
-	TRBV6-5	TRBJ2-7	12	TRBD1	TGTGCCAGCAGCCAGACAGGGGCCGAGCAGTACTTC	CASSQTGAEQYF
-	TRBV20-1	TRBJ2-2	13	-	TGCAGTGCTACCGTCTCGAACACCGGGGAGCTGTTTTTT	CSATVSNTGELFF
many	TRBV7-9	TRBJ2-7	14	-	TGTGCCAGCAGCTTCGGTGGGGGGGCCGCCGAGCAGTACTTC	CASSFGGGAAEQYF
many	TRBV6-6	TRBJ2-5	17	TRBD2	TGTGCCAGCAGTTCGGCTAGCGGGGGCCCGGGGAAAAGGGCCCAGTACTTC	CASSSASGGPGKRAQYF
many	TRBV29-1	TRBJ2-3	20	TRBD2	TGCAGCGTTGACCGACCTAGCGGGGGGGCCACACACGATTTCACAGATACGCAGTATTTT	CSVDRPSGGATHDFTDTQYF
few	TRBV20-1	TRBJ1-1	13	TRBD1	TGCAGTACCTTTAGGACAGGGAGTTCTGAAGCTTTCTTT	CSTFRTGSSEAFF
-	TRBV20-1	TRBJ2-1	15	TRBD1	TGCAGTGCTAAACCTATCCGGGACAGGGAGGATGAGCAGTTCTTC	CSAKPIRDREDEQFF
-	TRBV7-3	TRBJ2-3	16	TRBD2	TGTGCCAGCAGCCCCCAAGGTAGCGGGGCTACAGACACGCAGTATTTT	CASSPQGSGATDTQYF
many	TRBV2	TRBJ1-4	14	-	TGTGCCAGCCGTGTATGGGACAAGGATGAAAAACTGTTTTTT	CASRVWDKDEKLFF
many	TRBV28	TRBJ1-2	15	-	TGTGCCAGCAGTTTTGGTCTAGGGAGAGACTATGGCTACACCTTC	CASSFGLGRDYGYTF
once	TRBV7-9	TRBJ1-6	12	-	TGTGCCAGCCAGCTAATAAATTCACCCCTCCACTTT	CASQLINSPLHF
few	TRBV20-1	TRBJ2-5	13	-	TGCAGTGCCAGCACCTGGCTTAAAGAGACCCAGTACTTC	CSASTWLKETQYF
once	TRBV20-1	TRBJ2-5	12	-	TGCAGTGCTGATGGCAGCGAGGAGACCCAGTACTTC	CSADGSEETQYF
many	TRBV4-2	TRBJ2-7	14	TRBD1	TGTGCCAGCAGCACCCGGACAGGGGGGTACGAGCAGTACTTC	CASSTRTGGYEQYF
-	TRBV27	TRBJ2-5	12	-	TGTGCCACCCGACGGGGCGGAGAGACCCAGTACTTC	CATRRGGETQYF
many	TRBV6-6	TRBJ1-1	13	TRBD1	TGTGCCAGCAGTTACCGGGACAGGGGAGAAGCTTTCTTT	CASSYRDRGEAFF
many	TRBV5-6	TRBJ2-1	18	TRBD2	TGTGCCAGCAGCTTGGTTAGCGGGGGCCTTAGCTCCTACAATGAGCAGTTCTTC	CASSLVSGGLSSYNEQFF
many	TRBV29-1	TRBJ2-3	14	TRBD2	TGCAGCGTTGGGGCGGGAGGCCGGGCAGATACGCAGTATTTT	CSVGAGGRADTQYF